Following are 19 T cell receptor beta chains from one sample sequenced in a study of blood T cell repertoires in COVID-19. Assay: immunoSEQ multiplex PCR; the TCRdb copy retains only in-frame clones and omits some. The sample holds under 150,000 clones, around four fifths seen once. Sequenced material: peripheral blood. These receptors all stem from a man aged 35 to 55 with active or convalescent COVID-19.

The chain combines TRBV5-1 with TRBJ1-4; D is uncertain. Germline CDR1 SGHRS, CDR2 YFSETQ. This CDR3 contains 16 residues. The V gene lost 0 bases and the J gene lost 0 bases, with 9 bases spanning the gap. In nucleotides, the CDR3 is TGCGCCAGCAGCTTGGCCGGCGGTGCAACTAATGAAAAACTGTTTTTT. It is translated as CASSLAGGATNEKLFF. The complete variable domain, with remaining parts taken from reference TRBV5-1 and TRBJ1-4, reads KAGVTQTPRYLIKTRGQQVTLSCSPISGHRSVSWYQQTPGQGLQFLFEYFSETQRNKGNFPGRFSGRQFSNSRSEMNVSTLELGDSALYLCASSLAGGATNEKLFFGSGTQLSVL.

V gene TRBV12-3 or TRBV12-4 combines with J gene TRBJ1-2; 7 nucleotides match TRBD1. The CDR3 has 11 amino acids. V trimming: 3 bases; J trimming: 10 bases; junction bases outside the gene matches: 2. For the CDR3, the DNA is TGTGCCAGCAGTTTTACAGGGGCCTACACCTTC. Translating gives CASSFTGAYTF.

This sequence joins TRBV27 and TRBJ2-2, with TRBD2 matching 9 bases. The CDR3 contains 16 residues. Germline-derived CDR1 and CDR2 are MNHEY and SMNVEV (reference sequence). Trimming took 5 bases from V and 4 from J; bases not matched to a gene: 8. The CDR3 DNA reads TGTGCCAGCAGTCCTCTAGCGGGGTCTATCACCGGGGAGCTGTTTTTT. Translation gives CASSPLAGSITGELFF.

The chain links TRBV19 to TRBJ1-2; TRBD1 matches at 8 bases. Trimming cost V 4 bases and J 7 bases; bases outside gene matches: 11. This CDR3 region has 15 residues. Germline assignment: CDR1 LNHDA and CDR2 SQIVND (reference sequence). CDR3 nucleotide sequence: TGTGCCAGTAGTAAGCAGGGGGCGCCAATTGGTGGCTACACCTTC. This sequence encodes CASSKQGAPIGGYTF.

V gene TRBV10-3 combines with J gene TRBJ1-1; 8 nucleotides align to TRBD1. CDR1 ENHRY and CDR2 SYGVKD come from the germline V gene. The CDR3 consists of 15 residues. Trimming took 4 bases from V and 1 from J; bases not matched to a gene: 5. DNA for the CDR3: TGTGCCATCAGTGCTAAGACAGGGGAGAACACTGAAGCTTTCTTT. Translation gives CAISAKTGENTEAFF.

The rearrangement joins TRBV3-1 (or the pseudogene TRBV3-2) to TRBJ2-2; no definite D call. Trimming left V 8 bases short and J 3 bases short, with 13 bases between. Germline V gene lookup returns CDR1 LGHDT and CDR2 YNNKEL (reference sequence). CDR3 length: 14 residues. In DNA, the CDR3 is TGTGCCAGCCGCCTGGCTCCCCACACCGGGGAGCTGTTTTTT. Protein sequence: CASRLAPHTGELFF.

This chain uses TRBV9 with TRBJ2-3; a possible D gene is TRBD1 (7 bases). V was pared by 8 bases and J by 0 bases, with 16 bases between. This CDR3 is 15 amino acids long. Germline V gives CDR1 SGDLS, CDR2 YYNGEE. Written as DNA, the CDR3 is TGTGCCAGTCTCCGCGGGACAGACAGCACAGATACGCAGTATTTT. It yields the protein CASLRGTDSTDTQYF.

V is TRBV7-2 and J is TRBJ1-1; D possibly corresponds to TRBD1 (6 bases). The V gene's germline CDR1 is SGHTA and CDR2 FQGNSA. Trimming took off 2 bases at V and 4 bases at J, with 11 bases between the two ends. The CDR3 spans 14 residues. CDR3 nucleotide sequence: TGTGCCAGCAGCTTAAAGGGACAACGCACTGAAGCTTTCTTT. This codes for CASSLKGQRTEAFF.

The CDR3 sequence: CASSVYQGDLSGANVLTF. As DNA, the CDR3 is TGTGCCAGCAGCGTCTACCAGGGGGACCTCTCTGGGGCCAACGTCCTGACTTTC. The chain joins TRBV7-9 to TRBJ2-6, with 7 bases that match TRBD1. Trimming at V came to 5 bases and at J to 0 bases, leaving 10 bases not matched to a gene. The CDR3 covers 18 residues. Germline V gene lookup returns CDR1 SEHNR and CDR2 FQNEAQ (reference sequence).

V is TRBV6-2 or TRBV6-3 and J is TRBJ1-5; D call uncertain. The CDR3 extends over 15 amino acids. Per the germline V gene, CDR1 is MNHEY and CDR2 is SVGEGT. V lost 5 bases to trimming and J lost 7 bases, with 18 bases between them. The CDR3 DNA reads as TGTGCCAGCAGTGCGACTAAAACATTCGGGCAGCCCCAGCATTTT. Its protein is CASSATKTFGQPQHF.

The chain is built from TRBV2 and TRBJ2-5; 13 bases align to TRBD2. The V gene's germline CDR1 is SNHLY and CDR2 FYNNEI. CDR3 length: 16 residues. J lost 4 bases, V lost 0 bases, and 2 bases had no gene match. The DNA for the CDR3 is TGTGCCAGCAGTGAAGCCGGGACTAGCGGGGCAGAGACCCAGTACTTC. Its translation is CASSEAGTSGAETQYF.

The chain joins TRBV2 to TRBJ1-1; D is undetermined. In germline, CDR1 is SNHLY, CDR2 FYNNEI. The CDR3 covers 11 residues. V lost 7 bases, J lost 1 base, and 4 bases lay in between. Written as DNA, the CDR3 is TGTGCCAGCACAGGGAACACTGAAGCTTTCTTT. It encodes CASTGNTEAFF.

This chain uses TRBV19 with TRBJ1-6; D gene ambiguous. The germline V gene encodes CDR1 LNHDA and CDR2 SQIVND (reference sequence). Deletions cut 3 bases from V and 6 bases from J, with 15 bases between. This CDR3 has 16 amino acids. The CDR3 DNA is TGTGCCAGTAGTATGAGGGCCCCGTATCGTAATTCACCCCTCCACTTT. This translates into CASSMRAPYRNSPLHF.

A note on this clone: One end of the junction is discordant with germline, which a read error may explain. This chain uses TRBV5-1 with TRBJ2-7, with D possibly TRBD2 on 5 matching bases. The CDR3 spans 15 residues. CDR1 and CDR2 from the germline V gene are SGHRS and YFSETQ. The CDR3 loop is CASSLAEGSTYAQYF. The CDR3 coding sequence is TGCGCCAGCAGCTTGGCCGAGGGATCCACCTACGCGCAGTACTTC.

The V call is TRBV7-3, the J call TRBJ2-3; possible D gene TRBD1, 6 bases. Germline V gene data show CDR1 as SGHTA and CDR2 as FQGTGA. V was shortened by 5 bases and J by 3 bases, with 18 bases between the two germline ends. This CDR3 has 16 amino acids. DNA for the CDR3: TGTGCCAGCAGCCAGAATACAGGGAAGGGAACAGATACGCAGTATTTT. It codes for CASSQNTGKGTDTQYF.

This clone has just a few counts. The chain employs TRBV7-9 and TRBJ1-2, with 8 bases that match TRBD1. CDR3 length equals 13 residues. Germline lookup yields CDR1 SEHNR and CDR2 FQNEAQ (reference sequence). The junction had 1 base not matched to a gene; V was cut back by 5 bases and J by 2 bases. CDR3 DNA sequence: TGTGCCAGCAGCCGACAGGGGAACTATGGCTACACCTTC. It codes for CASSRQGNYGYTF.

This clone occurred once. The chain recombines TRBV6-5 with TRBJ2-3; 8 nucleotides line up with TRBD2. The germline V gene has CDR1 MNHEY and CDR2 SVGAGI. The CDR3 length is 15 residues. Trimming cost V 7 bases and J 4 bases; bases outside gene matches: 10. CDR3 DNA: TGTGCCAGCATCAGCGGGGGCCTTGGGTCAGATACGCAGTATTTT. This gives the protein CASISGGLGSDTQYF.

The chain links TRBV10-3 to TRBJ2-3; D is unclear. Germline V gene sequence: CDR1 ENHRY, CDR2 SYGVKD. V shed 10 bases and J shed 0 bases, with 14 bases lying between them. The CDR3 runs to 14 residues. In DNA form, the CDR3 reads TGTGCCACTCGGTTGGGCTCTAGCACAGATACGCAGTATTTT. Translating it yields CATRLGSSTDTQYF.

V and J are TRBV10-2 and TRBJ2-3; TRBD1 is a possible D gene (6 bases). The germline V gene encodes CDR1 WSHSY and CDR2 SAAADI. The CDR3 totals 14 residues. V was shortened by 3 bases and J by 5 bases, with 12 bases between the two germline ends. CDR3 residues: CASSDTGMGDTQYF. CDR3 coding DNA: TGCGCCAGCAGTGATACAGGGATGGGAGATACGCAGTATTTT.